The 7 T cell receptor beta chains below come from one sample, sequenced in a study of T cells in Graves' hyperthyroidism and ophthalmopathy. What was amplified from RNA transcripts were TCR beta CDR3 regions. During a first-round RT-PCR of the TCR CDR3, the HTBI primer set was used. MiXCR was run by TCRdb on the multiplex PCR reads, yielding one entry per CDR3 protein. Among around 340,000 distinct CDR3 sequences listed, approximately 15% were seen once. The sample comprised blood. These receptors were collected from a man aged 25 to 45 with Graves' hyperthyroidism.

This clonotype came up many times. V and J are TRBV27 and TRBJ2-7; D is unresolved. V shed 2 bases and J shed 1 base, with 6 bases lying between them. Germline loops: CDR1 MNHEY, CDR2 SMNVEV (reference sequence). The CDR3 spans 13 residues. CDR3 sequence reads: CASSLRASYEQYF. In DNA, the CDR3 is TGTGCCAGCAGTTTACGCGCTTCCTACGAGCAGTACTTC.

CDR3 protein: CASSSGGGGNSPLHF. The CDR3 region has the DNA TGTGCCAGCAGCTCCGGGGGGGGCGGAAATTCACCCCTCCACTTT. The V call is TRBV7-9, the J call TRBJ1-6, with TRBD1 as a possible D gene (6 bases). The germline V gene encodes CDR1 SEHNR and CDR2 FQNEAQ (reference sequence). V gave up 4 bases and J gave up 7 bases, with 14 bases separating them. The CDR3 loop spans 15 amino acids.

This clonotype has a count of ten or more. V is TRBV11-3 and J is TRBJ1-1; D call uncertain. The CDR3 is made up of 13 amino acids. Germline loops: CDR1 SGHNT, CDR2 YENEEA. V was cut by 1 base and J by 3 bases, with 6 bases left in between. CDR3 loop: CASSLGSYTEAFF. The CDR3, as DNA: TGTGCCAGCAGCTTAGGGTCATACACTGAAGCTTTCTTT.

The table lists this clonotype with a count of one. The rearrangement joins TRBV19 to TRBJ1-1; D gene unclear. The CDR3 consists of 16 residues. V was cut by 8 bases and J by 0 bases, with 19 bases left in between. Germline V gives CDR1 LNHDA, CDR2 SQIVND (reference sequence). DNA for the CDR3: TGTGCCAGTCGAAAGGGCTCACGGGAAATGAACACTGAAGCTTTCTTT. This encodes CASRKGSREMNTEAFF.

The table lists this clonotype with a few counts. This chain links TRBV6-1 with TRBJ2-3, with D hard to call. V lost 5 bases, J lost 5 bases, and 20 bases lay in between. CDR1 and CDR2 from the germline V gene are MNHNS and SASEGT. The CDR3 contains 16 residues. As DNA, the CDR3 is TGTGCCAGCAGTTTCCAACATGGACCTACCCGAGATACGCAGTATTTT. It translates to CASSFQHGPTRDTQYF.

Ten or more counts support this clonotype. This sequence joins TRBV30 and TRBJ1-2; 10 nucleotides align to TRBD1. J was trimmed by 6 bases and V by 0 bases; bases with no gene match: 4. CDR3 length equals 14 residues. In germline, CDR1 is GTSNPN, CDR2 SVGIG (reference sequence). In DNA, the CDR3 is TGTGCCTGGAGTGTATGGGGACAGGGGAATGGCTACACCTTC. Protein sequence: CAWSVWGQGNGYTF.

Many counts were recorded for this clonotype. This rearrangement joins TRBV7-8 to TRBJ2-5; 7 bases map to TRBD1. The CDR3 consists of 14 residues. With 4 bases clipped from V and 1 base from J, the junction kept 3 bases outside the gene matches. The germline V gene encodes CDR1 SGHVS and CDR2 FQNEAQ. CDR3 region: CASSSGTAQETQYF. DNA of the CDR3: TGTGCCAGCAGCTCCGGGACAGCCCAAGAGACCCAGTACTTC.